The 5 T cell receptor beta chains below were found in one sample sequenced in a study of blood T cells in healthy people across ages. Together with a sample-barcoded 5' primer, a J-beta primer mix was included in a second PCR lasting about 7 to 11 cycles. TCRdb reanalysed the 5' RACE reads using MiXCR and keeps one entry per CDR3 protein. The sample consists of over 700,000 distinct CDR3 sequences, around a quarter of them appearing once. These data were also reused for a study on T cells of mothers and their children.

Material for sequencing was blood. These receptor sequences come from a boy aged 10-17 years in good health.

The DNA for the CDR3 is TGCAGTGCTAGAGATATAAGACTAGCGGGTGAGACCCAGTACTTC. It codes for CSARDIRLAGETQYF. V and J are TRBV20-1 and TRBJ2-5, with 10 nucleotides matching TRBD2. The germline gives CDR1 DFQATT, CDR2 SNEGSKA (reference sequence). V trimming: 0 bases; J trimming: 5 bases; junction bases outside the gene matches: 6. The CDR3 has 15 amino acids.

This clonotype was counted only a few times. The junction departs from the called germline gene at one end, perhaps through a read error. The V and J genes are TRBV25-1 and TRBJ2-5; D is ambiguous. CDR1 and CDR2 (germline): MGHDK, SYGVNS. The CDR3 sequence is 14 residues long. CDR3 nucleotide sequence: TGTGCCGGCAGGAATGGCGGCCTCCAAGAGACCCAGTACTTC. Translation: CAGRNGGLQETQYF.

This chain connects TRBV18 to TRBJ2-7, with D possibly TRBD2 on 5 matching bases. The CDR3 runs to 13 residues. Trimming removed 2 bases at V and 4 bases at J, with 9 bases between. The germline CDR1 and CDR2 sequences are KGHSH and LQKENI. The CDR3 nucleotides read TGTGCCAGCTCACCAGGTAGCGATTACGAGCAGTACTTC. Amino acid sequence: CASSPGSDYEQYF. The full variable domain, in which reference TRBV18 and TRBJ2-7 provide the parts outside the CDR3, is NAGVMQNPRHLVRRRGQEARLRCSPMKGHSHVYWYRQLPEEGLKFMVYLQKENIIDESGMPKERFSAEFPKEGPSILRIQQVVRGDSAAYFCASSPGSDYEQYFGPGTRLTVT.

The chain combines TRBV12-3 or TRBV12-4 with TRBJ2-5; 13 nucleotides line up with TRBD2. The CDR3 is 15 residues long. Trimming cost V 5 bases and J 1 base; bases outside gene matches: 1. The CDR3 reads CASSTSGRAQETQYF. As DNA, the CDR3 is TGTGCCAGCAGTACTAGCGGGAGGGCCCAAGAGACCCAGTACTTC.

V is TRBV20-1 and J is TRBJ2-5; D gene unclear. The DNA end lines up better with TRBJ2-7; the J call may be wrong. Germline V gives CDR1 DFQATT, CDR2 SNEGSKA (reference sequence). The length of the CDR3 is 15 residues. The CDR3 loop reads CSANSFDRKSYEQYF. The CDR3 region has the DNA TGCAGTGCCAACTCTTTTGACCGGAAGTCCTACGAGCAGTACTTC.